This TCR beta chain was captured in a study of blood T cell repertoires in COVID-19. Clones were sequenced by immunoSEQ multiplex PCR, and TCRdb holds only the in-frame ones, with some missing. This table has roughly 280,000 clones, about nine tenths appearing once. The count of this clone is one. V was trimmed by 2 bases and J by 6 bases, leaving 12 bases between them. This CDR3 has 14 residues. Germline-derived CDR1 and CDR2 are SGHTS and YDEGEE. This TCR derives from a man aged 50 or older with acute or convalescent COVID-19. This chain joins TRBV5-8 and TRBJ2-1, with D perhaps matching TRBD1 (5 bases). Sequencing used peripheral blood. CDR3: CASSFRAWSNEQFF. Written as DNA, the CDR3 is TGTGCCAGCAGCTTCAGGGCTTGGAGCAATGAGCAGTTCTTC.